This T cell receptor (beta chain) was profiled in a study of blood T cell repertoires in COVID-19. Clinical histories supplied by participants themselves formed the basis of cohort assignment. Recovered status applied to Cohort 3 donors who had two consecutive negative PCRs. It also applied to those with clearance or with symptom resolution. The V gene's germline CDR1 is SGHNT and CDR2 YYREEE (reference sequence). CDR3 length: 14 amino acids. J gave up 10 bases and V 3 bases, and 5 bases lay outside the gene matches. TCRdb's copy holds only in-frame clones and misses some; the assay was immunoSEQ multiplex PCR. The sample includes fewer than 500,000 clones, 70% to 90% of them seen just once.

Material: PBMCs or T cells enriched from blood (not recorded which). The origin of this receptor is a man aged 25 to 40 who had recovered from COVID-19. The V gene is TRBV5-4, the J gene TRBJ2-1, with 12 bases lining up with TRBD2. The CDR3 spells CASSSGLAGQEQFF. The CDR3 DNA sequence: TGTGCCAGCAGCTCGGGACTAGCGGGTCAAGAGCAGTTCTTC.